One sample yielded the 11 T cell receptor beta chains listed below, sequenced in a study of T cells in Graves' hyperthyroidism and ophthalmopathy (dated by TCRdb to the late 2010s). Library generation was performed with multiplex PCR. Data came from an Illumina HiSeq 2000. The TCR beta CDR3 regions were amplified from the RNA transcripts. The first round of RT-PCR for the TCR CDR3 was performed with the HTBI primer set and the Qiagen OneStep RT-PCR kit. TCRdb trimmed the raw reads at Q25, called clones with MiXCR and kept productive beta chains. Merged by CDR3 protein, the rows form single entries marked with the most common genes and DNA. This sample is represented by 210,000 or so distinct CDR3 sequences; roughly 17% of them were singletons. 50% of the sample is taken by the ten largest. Material for sequencing was blood. The receptors stem from a man in his forties or fifties with Graves' hyperthyroidism.

This clonotype was observed many times. Relative to the germline gene, one junction end is altered; a read error may explain this. This chain uses TRBV4-1 with TRBJ2-1; D is undetermined. Germline CDR1 MGHRA, CDR2 YSYEKL. CDR3 size: 12 residues. Written as DNA, the CDR3 is TGTGCCAGCAGCCAAGTCGGCAATGAGCAGTTCTTC. It is translated as CASSQVGNEQFF.

Of note for this clonotype: The junction does not match germline at one end; this may be a read error. This chain uses TRBV6-2 or TRBV6-3 with TRBJ2-5; D ambiguous. Germline V gives CDR1 MNHEY, CDR2 SVGEGT. The CDR3 covers 13 residues. The CDR3 DNA reads TGTGCCTGCAGTACGTACGGCCCAGGGACCCAGTACTTC. Translating gives CACSTYGPGTQYF.

This clonotype appeared a few times. This sequence joins TRBV25-1 and TRBJ2-3; D uncertain. The germline V gene encodes CDR1 MGHDK and CDR2 SYGVNS. V lost 5 bases, J lost 4 bases, and 13 bases lay in between. This CDR3 spans 14 amino acids. CDR3 nucleotide sequence: TGTGCCAGCAGTAAAATTGCAGCCTCAGATACGCAGTATTTT. Translating it yields CASSKIAASDTQYF.

Concerning this clonotype itself: The conserved final phenylalanine or tryptophan is absent from the CDR3, which likely points to a read error. Written as DNA, the CDR3 is TGTGCCAGTGTAGCGGGAGGGGTGTACAATGAGCAGTTCTCC. Translating gives CASVAGGVYNEQFS. The chain employs TRBV2 and TRBJ2-1; 11 bases align to TRBD2. The trim removed 9 bases at V and 4 bases at J, leaving 5 bases unmatched. Per the germline V gene, CDR1 is SNHLY and CDR2 is FYNNEI. The CDR3 is made up of 14 amino acids.

This clonotype appeared a few times. The chain uses TRBV4-2 and TRBJ2-2; 10 bases map to TRBD2. The germline CDR1 and CDR2 sequences are LGHNA and YNFKEQ. This CDR3 contains 15 residues. Losses at the gene ends were 2 bases for V and 3 bases for J; bases not matched to a gene: 0. The CDR3 spells CASSQLAGDTGELFF. In DNA, the CDR3 is TGTGCCAGCAGCCAACTAGCGGGAGACACCGGGGAGCTGTTTTTT.

This clonotype was recorded at least ten times. The CDR3 region is CSVGGWGETQYF. In DNA, the CDR3 is TGCAGCGTTGGAGGGTGGGGAGAGACCCAGTACTTC. This rearrangement joins TRBV29-1 to TRBJ2-5; possible D gene TRBD2, 5 bases. The CDR3 loop spans 12 amino acids. V lost 4 bases and J lost 4, with 10 bases in between. Germline values: CDR1 SQVTM, CDR2 ANQGSEA.

The chain couples TRBV6-2 or TRBV6-3 to TRBJ2-5; 7 bases line up with TRBD1. J lost 4 bases, V lost 8 bases, and 4 bases had no gene match. The CDR3 extends over 12 amino acids. Germline CDR1 reads MNHEY; CDR2 reads SVGEGT. CDR3 protein: CASSRDRETQYF. In DNA form, the CDR3 reads TGTGCCAGCTCCCGGGACAGAGAGACCCAGTACTTC.

This clonotype has a count of ten or more. V and J are TRBV7-2 and TRBJ2-7; D is possibly TRBD2 (5 bases). The CDR3 is made up of 12 amino acids. CDR1 and CDR2 from the germline V gene are SGHTA and FQGNSA. V shed 6 bases and J shed 11 bases, with 17 bases lying between them. CDR3 protein: CASSSRTGKEYF. CDR3 bases: TGTGCCAGCAGTTCCCGGACTGGAAAGGAGTACTTC.

J is TRBJ2-5 and V is TRBV6-1; TRBD2 matches at 16 bases. J gave up 5 bases and V 4 bases, and 7 bases lay outside the gene matches. CDR3 length: 17 amino acids. Germline CDR1 reads MNHNS; CDR2 reads SASEGT. DNA for the CDR3: TGTGCCAGCAGTGGGGGACTAGCGGGAGGGTTATGGGAGACCCAGTACTTC. As protein: CASSGGLAGGLWETQYF.

In its sample, this clonotype was seen a few times. The chain couples TRBV12-3 or TRBV12-4 to TRBJ2-3; D call uncertain. Trimming took off 5 bases at V and 2 bases at J, with 8 bases between the two ends. The CDR3 is made up of 13 amino acids. The CDR3 sequence is CASSQTPTDTQYF. CDR3 DNA sequence: TGTGCCAGCAGTCAAACCCCCACAGATACGCAGTATTTT.

This clonotype was counted at least ten times. The chain has TRBV11-2 and TRBJ2-1; a weak D match, TRBD1 (5 bases). The CDR3 runs 11 residues. V was trimmed by 5 bases and J by 10 bases, leaving 9 bases between them. From germline, CDR1 is SGHAT and CDR2 FQNNGV. CDR3 residues: CASSQRQEQFF. The DNA for the CDR3 is TGTGCCAGCAGCCAGAGACAGGAGCAGTTCTTC.